The source of this TCR beta chain is a study of PD-L1 blockade in urothelial cancer. Study in general: Patients went on atezolizumab around 2014, receiving 1,200 mg intravenously every 3 weeks. Prior chemotherapy in patients spanned 0 to 3 regimens.

Losses at the gene ends were 7 bases for V and 0 bases for J; bases not matched to a gene: 6. The CDR3 runs 14 residues. Germline assignment: CDR1 MNHNS and CDR2 SASEGT. Sequencing used immunoSEQ multiplex PCR; TCRdb keeps in-frame clones, though not all of them. The data contain under 100,000 clones, roughly 80% of them singletons. This clonotype was obtained from a man between 65 and 85 years old with urothelial cancer. This chain uses TRBV6-1 with TRBJ2-7; 7 bases agree with TRBD1. The sample consisted of PBMCs, taken around atezolizumab (anti-PD-L1) treatment. The CDR3 here is CASIRGGPSYEQYF. CDR3 in DNA: TGTGCCAGCATTAGAGGGGGCCCCTCCTACGAGCAGTACTTC.